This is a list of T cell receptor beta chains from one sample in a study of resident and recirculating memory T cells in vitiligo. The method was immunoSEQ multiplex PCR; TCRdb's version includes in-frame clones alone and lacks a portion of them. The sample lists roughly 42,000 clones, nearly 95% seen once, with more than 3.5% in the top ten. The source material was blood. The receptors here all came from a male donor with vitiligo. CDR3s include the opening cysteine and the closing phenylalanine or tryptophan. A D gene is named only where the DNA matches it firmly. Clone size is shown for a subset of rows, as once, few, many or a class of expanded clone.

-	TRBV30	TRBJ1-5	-	CAWGEGLRPQHF	TGTGCCTGGGGGGAGGGCCTAAGGCCCCAGCATTTT
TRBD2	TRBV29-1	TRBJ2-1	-	CSVGLLAGLYNEQFF	TGCAGCGTTGGCTTACTAGCGGGGTTATACAATGAGCAGTTCTTC
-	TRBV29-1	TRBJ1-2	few	CSVEEDEGIYGYTF	TGCAGCGTTGAAGAGGACGAGGGCATCTATGGCTACACCTTC
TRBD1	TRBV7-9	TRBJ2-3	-	CAGDGDRVSTDTQYF	TGTGCCGGTGACGGGGACAGGGTTTCGACAGATACGCAGTATTTT
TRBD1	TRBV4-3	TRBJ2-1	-	CASSHAGTVYNEQFF	TGCGCCAGCAGCCACGCCGGGACAGTCTACAATGAGCAGTTCTTC
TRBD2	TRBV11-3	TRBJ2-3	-	CASSPGGGPTDTQYF	TGTGCCAGCAGCCCCGGCGGGGGTCCCACAGATACGCAGTATTTT
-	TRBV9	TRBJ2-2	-	CASSAPQGMRTGELFF	TGTGCCAGCAGCGCCCCACAGGGTATGAGGACCGGGGAGCTGTTTTTT
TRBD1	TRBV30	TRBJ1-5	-	CAWSAGWTGGVQPQHF	TGTGCCTGGAGTGCTGGGTGGACAGGGGGCGTTCAGCCCCAGCATTTT
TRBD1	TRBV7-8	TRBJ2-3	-	CASSPGGAPPFTDTQYF	TGTGCCAGCAGCCCAGGGGGAGCCCCGCCTTTCACAGATACGCAGTATTTT
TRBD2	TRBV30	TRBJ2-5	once	CAWSLGTSGGETQYF	TGTGCCTGGAGTTTAGGGACTAGCGGGGGAGAGACCCAGTACTTC
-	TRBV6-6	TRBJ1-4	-	CASSPRTTNEKLFF	TGTGCCAGCAGTCCGCGGACTACTAATGAAAAACTGTTTTTT
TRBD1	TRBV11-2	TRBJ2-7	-	CASSSTPTGLHYEQYF	TGTGCCAGCAGCTCGACCCCGACAGGGCTCCACTACGAGCAGTACTTC
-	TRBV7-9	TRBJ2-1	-	CASSFRPRGDFSGEQFF	TGTGCCAGCAGCTTTCGTCCCCGAGGCGACTTTTCAGGGGAGCAGTTCTTC
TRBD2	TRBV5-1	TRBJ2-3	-	CASSLNGGGYTDTQYF	TGCGCCAGCAGCTTGAACGGCGGGGGGTACACAGATACGCAGTATTTT
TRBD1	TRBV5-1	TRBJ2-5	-	CASSLEGQPAETQYF	TGCGCCAGCAGCTTGGAGGGACAGCCTGCAGAGACCCAGTACTTC
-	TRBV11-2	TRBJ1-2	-	CASRFWDLRGGYGYTF	TGTGCCAGCAGGTTCTGGGACCTCAGGGGTGGCTATGGCTACACCTTC
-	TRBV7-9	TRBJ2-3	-	CASSHRRGGASDTQYF	TGTGCCAGCAGCCACCGGAGGGGGGGGGCCTCGGATACGCAGTATTTT